Listed below are T cell receptor beta chains from one sample, sequenced in a study of CD8 T cells in ankylosing spondylitis. TCRdb reanalysed the 5' RACE reads using MiXCR and keeps one entry per CDR3 protein. The data show tens of thousands of distinct CDR3 sequences, 5% to 5.5% seen once. Sequencing used blood, either unsorted or a sorted T cell fraction (not recorded which). The source of these receptors is a female donor with ankylosing spondylitis or in good health (not recorded which). Each CDR3 is given with its conserved first and last residue. Fields, in order: V gene, CDR3 protein.

TRBV9,CASSVAVGDTYEQYF
TRBV9,CASSVEGGPGGTQYF
TRBV9,CASSLDSSSYNSPLHF
TRBV9,CASSVVASGGRETQYF
TRBV9,CASSVEYSNTGELFF
TRBV9,CASSVGPDVSEQFF
TRBV9,CASSTPGQNTGELFF
TRBV9,CASSVAGQGTYNEQFF
TRBV9,CASSVLGGTGELFF
TRBV9,CASSVSGQGLTFGNTIYF
TRBV9,CASSPGTGGLGSNQPQHF
TRBV9,CASSPGQIPGGETQYF
TRBV9,CASSLTGGGIYEQYF
TRBV9,CASSPHGNEQFF
TRBV9,CASTPGAGLPGELFF
TRBV9,CASTPGQGQETQYF